This T cell receptor beta chain appears in the sequencing data of a study of T cells in localized non-small cell lung cancer. The method was immunoSEQ multiplex PCR; TCRdb's version includes in-frame clones alone and lacks a portion of them. The data show roughly 26,000 clones, roughly nine tenths seen once. CDR1 SEHNR and CDR2 FQNEAQ come from the germline V gene (reference sequence). CDR3 length: 14 amino acids. The sample was peripheral blood, taken before any cancer treatment. V is TRBV7-9 and J is TRBJ2-5, with D perhaps matching TRBD1 (5 bases). The closer fit of TRBJ2-7 to the DNA end suggests the J call may be wrong. The receptor was derived from a female donor over 55 with stage II squamous cell lung carcinoma. The CDR3 loop is CASSFYQGAYEQYF. Here the CDR3 DNA reads TGTGCCAGCAGCTTCTATCAAGGGGCATACGAGCAGTACTTC.